A single sample gave rise to the 18 T cell receptor beta chains below, sequenced in a study. Cells sorted as Tregs were CD4+, CD25+ and CD127-/low. MiXCR, run by TCRdb on the 5' RACE reads, gives a single entry per CDR3 protein. The table has approximately 60,000 distinct CDR3 sequences, roughly 25% seen once. Sequenced sample: tumor-infiltrating Tregs sorted from the breast tumor. These receptor sequences come from a female donor with breast cancer.

A remark on this clonotype: A much larger clone differs from this one at a single base, so this may be a read error. J is TRBJ1-1 and V is TRBV7-9, with 7 bases lining up with TRBD1. There are 13 residues in the CDR3. CDR1 and CDR2 (germline): SEHNR, FQNEAQ (reference sequence). With V trimmed by 5 bases and J by 1 base, 1 base remained unmatched. Written as DNA, the CDR3 is TGTGCCAGCAGCGACAGGGCGAACACTGAAGCTTTCTTT. This codes for CASSDRANTEAFF. Together with reference TRBV7-9 and TRBJ1-1, the CDR3 gives the full variable domain: DTGVSQNPRHKITKRGQNVTFRCDPISEHNRLYWYRQTLGQGPEFLTYFQNEAQLEKSRLLSDRFSAERPKGSFSTLEIQRTEQGDSAMYLCASSDRANTEAFFGQGTRLTVV.

The chain couples TRBV7-9 to TRBJ2-7; 11 positions agree with TRBD1. This CDR3 contains 16 residues. Germline CDR1 and CDR2: SEHNR and FQNEAQ (reference sequence). V trimming: 5 bases; J trimming: 2 bases; junction bases outside the gene matches: 8. CDR3 coding DNA: TGTGCCAGCAGCCTCTCCGGGACAGGGGGGGCCTACGAGCAGTACTTC. Encoded protein: CASSLSGTGGAYEQYF. Supplemented by reference TRBV7-9 and TRBJ2-7, the full variable domain reads DTGVSQNPRHKITKRGQNVTFRCDPISEHNRLYWYRQTLGQGPEFLTYFQNEAQLEKSRLLSDRFSAERPKGSFSTLEIQRTEQGDSAMYLCASSLSGTGGAYEQYFGPGTRLTVT.

This clonotype has only a few counts. V and J are TRBV12-3 or TRBV12-4 and TRBJ2-1; 16 nucleotides match TRBD2. Trimming removed 5 bases from V and 4 bases from J; junction bases left unmatched: 8. This CDR3 has 18 amino acids. CDR3 DNA sequence: TGTGCCAGCAGTACCGGGACTAGCGGGAGGGCGGGGTACAATGAGCAGTTCTTC. It codes for CASSTGTSGRAGYNEQFF.

This clonotype showed up many times. The rearrangement joins TRBV4-3 to TRBJ1-1; 8 bases match TRBD1. V shed 3 bases and J 11 bases; nucleotides not matched to a gene: 11. The CDR3 extends over 14 amino acids. In germline, CDR1 is LGHNA, CDR2 YSLEER. The CDR3 sequence is CASSQKGQGDGAFF. The CDR3 DNA reads as TGCGCCAGCAGCCAGAAAGGACAGGGAGACGGGGCTTTCTTT.

About this clonotype itself: A read error may explain this, as a much larger clone is one base away. The final CDR3 position lacks the conserved phenylalanine or tryptophan, pointing to a likely read error. The chain employs TRBV3-1 and TRBJ1-5; tentative D call: TRBD1 (5 bases). V gave up 8 bases and J gave up 2 bases, with 10 bases separating them. The CDR3 runs 13 residues. CDR1 and CDR2 from the germline V gene are LGHDT and YNNKEL (reference sequence). CDR3 bases: TGTGCCAGCCAAGGGGTAGGCAATCAGCCCCAGCATCTT. As protein: CASQGVGNQPQHL.

Comments on this clonotype: The junction shows a germline mismatch at one end, possibly a read error. CDR3 DNA sequence: TGCAGCATTGAAAGGAAACAGGGGTTGGGGTCACCCCTCCACTTT. Encoded protein: CSIERKQGLGSPLHF. The chain links TRBV29-1 to TRBJ1-6; 7 bases are shared with TRBD1. The CDR3 runs to 15 residues. Per the germline V gene, CDR1 is SQVTM and CDR2 is ANQGSEA.

This clonotype was seen at least ten times. This rearrangement joins TRBV4-2 to TRBJ1-5; D uncertain. V lost 5 bases to trimming and J lost 7 bases, with 12 bases between them. The CDR3 contains 13 residues. Germline lookup yields CDR1 LGHNA and CDR2 YNFKEQ. CDR3 sequence (DNA): TGTGCCAGCAGCATGAGGGTCGGGCAGCCCCAGCATTTT. Translating it yields CASSMRVGQPQHF.

The rearrangement links TRBV20-1 to TRBJ2-2, with unresolved D. CDR1 and CDR2 (germline): DFQATT, SNEGSKA (reference sequence). This CDR3 region has 14 residues. V shed 6 bases and J shed 4 bases, with 15 bases lying between them. The CDR3 DNA is TGCAGTGCCAGATGGTCTGTGGGCACCGGGGAGCTGTTTTTT. Its protein is CSARWSVGTGELFF.

The rearrangement links TRBV10-3 to TRBJ1-4; 7 bases fit TRBD1. The CDR3 runs to 14 residues. V shed 10 bases and J 4 bases; nucleotides not matched to a gene: 9. Germline CDR1 ENHRY, CDR2 SYGVKD. The CDR3 sequence: CASATGQNNEKLFF. CDR3 in DNA: TGTGCCAGCGCCACGGGACAGAATAATGAAAAACTGTTTTTT.

This clonotype was counted a few times. The genes are TRBV6-2 or TRBV6-3 and TRBJ1-2, with a possible D match to TRBD1 (5 bases). CDR1 and CDR2 from the germline V gene are MNHEY and SVGEGT. Trimming removed 10 bases at V and 0 bases at J, with 15 bases between. CDR3 length: 14 amino acids. Here the CDR3 DNA reads TGTGCCACCATCCGGGACCAAGCTAACTATGGCTACACCTTC. Its translation: CATIRDQANYGYTF.

The rearrangement joins TRBV7-2 to TRBJ2-4, with 8 bases aligning to TRBD1. This CDR3 region has 17 residues. Germline CDR1 and CDR2: SGHTA and FQGNSA. After removal of 5 bases from V and 1 base from J, the junction contained 10 bases not matched to a gene. The chain's CDR3 is CASSKRDRRLAKNIQYF. DNA of the CDR3: TGTGCCAGCAGCAAGAGGGACAGGAGGTTGGCCAAAAACATTCAGTACTTC.

With respect to this clonotype: No conserved phenylalanine or tryptophan is present at the end of the CDR3, so a read error is the likely explanation. No DNA is shown, since the ends of the CDR3 on it are uncertain; the CDR3 is the one TCRdb lists. This chain links TRBV7-2 with TRBJ1-4; the DNA was not used to check the table's D call, TRBD1. The CDR3 numbers 11 amino acids, ends counted. Per the germline V gene, CDR1 is SGHTA and CDR2 is FQGNSA. CDR3 region: CASNPHDPGAN.

The rearrangement joins TRBV5-1 to TRBJ2-6; TRBD1 or TRBD2 may be the D gene (5 bases each). This CDR3 region has 16 residues. Per germline, CDR1 SGHRS and CDR2 YFSETQ. V was clipped by 0 bases and J by 2 bases, with 9 bases between them. CDR3 protein: CASSLASGPGANVLTF. The CDR3 DNA follows: TGCGCCAGCAGCTTGGCTTCGGGGCCTGGGGCCAACGTCCTGACTTTC.

This clonotype was found many times. The J gene is TRBJ2-3, the V gene TRBV4-2, with D perhaps matching TRBD2 (5 bases). The ends were cut back, 0 bases at V and 1 base at J, with 11 bases in the middle. The CDR3 runs to 16 residues. CDR1 is LGHNA and CDR2 is YNFKEQ in the germline V gene. In DNA form, the CDR3 reads TGTGCCAGCAGCCAAGAGGCGGGTCCACGCACAGATACGCAGTATTTT. It specifies CASSQEAGPRTDTQYF.

This clonotype appeared a few times. The J gene is TRBJ2-5, the V gene TRBV4-2, with 15 bases aligning to TRBD2. The CDR3 extends over 16 amino acids. With V trimmed by 0 bases and J by 5 bases, 1 base remained unmatched. Looked up from germline, CDR1 is LGHNA and CDR2 is YNFKEQ. In DNA form, the CDR3 reads TGTGCCAGCAGCCAAGAAGGACTAGCGGGGGGGGAGACCCAGTACTTC. This translates into CASSQEGLAGGETQYF.

The rearrangement links TRBV5-6 to TRBJ2-2, with 10 bases identical to TRBD1. CDR3 length equals 21 residues. With V trimmed by 3 bases and J by 2 bases, 19 bases remained unmatched. Germline values: CDR1 SGHDT, CDR2 YYEEEE. The CDR3 region has the DNA TGTGCCAGCAGCTCGATCAAGAGGACAGGGGGTACGATGTCCAACACCGGGGAGCTGTTTTTT. Its protein product is CASSSIKRTGGTMSNTGELFF.

This chain uses TRBV28 with TRBJ2-4; 9 nucleotides agree with TRBD1. V shed 3 bases and J 0 bases; nucleotides not matched to a gene: 6. CDR3 size: 17 residues. The V gene's germline CDR1 is MDHEN and CDR2 SYDVKM. The CDR3 nucleotides read TGTGCCAGCAGTTTCCTGGGACAGGGCCAAGCCAAAAACATTCAGTACTTC. It encodes CASSFLGQGQAKNIQYF. Looking up the rest from reference TRBV28 and TRBJ2-4 gives the full variable domain: DVKVTQSSRYLVKRTGEKVFLECVQDMDHENMFWYRQDPGLGLRLIYFSYDVKMKEKGDIPEGYSVSREKKERFSLILESASTNQTSMYLCASSFLGQGQAKNIQYFGAGTRLSVL.

Only a few counts were recorded for this clonotype. This chain links TRBV14 with TRBJ1-5; TRBD1 agrees at 7 bases. The CDR3 spans 14 residues. Germline V gives CDR1 SGHDN, CDR2 FVKESK. V was pared by 4 bases and J by 7 bases, with 7 bases of the junction left unmatched. The CDR3 DNA reads TGTGCCAGCAGCCCGAGACAGGGTAGGCAGCCCCAGCATTTT. Translated, it gives CASSPRQGRQPQHF.